This T cell receptor (beta chain) was observed in a study of blood T cells in healthy people across ages. The CDR3 spans 15 residues. Between the trimmed V and J ends, which lost 3 bases and 2 bases, there was a span of 12 bases. In germline, CDR1 is SGHKS, CDR2 YYEKEE (reference sequence). Next came a second PCR, run for roughly 6 to 11 cycles, which used a sample-barcoded 5' primer along with a J-beta primer mix. Each CDR3 protein is one row after TCRdb ran MiXCR on the 5' RACE reads. Of about 510,000 distinct CDR3 sequences in the sample, roughly a quarter were seen once. A further study also used this sample, focusing on T cells of mothers and their children. That report adds: Mothers yielded over 8 million CDR3 reads, children about 2.8 million each. Related mother and child pairs showed slightly greater overlap (not significant) than unrelated pairs did.

The receptor comes from a boy aged 2 to 10 in good health. This chain joins TRBV5-5 and TRBJ1-3; possible D gene TRBD1, 6 bases. Specimen: blood. CDR3 DNA: TGTGCCAGCAGCTCGATACAGGGTGCTGGAAACACCATATATTTT. This encodes CASSSIQGAGNTIYF.